This is a list of T cell receptor beta chains from one sample in a study of cytomegalovirus exposure and HLA in healthy donors. Data came from immunoSEQ multiplex PCR; TCRdb stores just in-frame clones and leaves some out. The table records approximately 150,000 clones, 75% to 80% of them present only once. Specimen: PBMCs. The origin of the receptors is a female donor in good health and CMV-seronegative. CDR3s include the opening cysteine and the closing phenylalanine or tryptophan. The order of the fields is J gene, clone size, D gene, V gene, CDR3 protein, CDR3 DNA. A D gene is named only where the DNA matches it firmly. For some rows the clone size is stated as once, few or many, or as a class when expanded; others skip it.

j_call: TRBJ2-4
clone_size: NA
d_call: TRBD1
v_call: TRBV27
cdr3_aa: CASSSGQAWGNIQYF
cdr3_nt: TGTGCCAGCAGTAGCGGACAGGCCTGGGGGAACATTCAGTACTTC

j_call: TRBJ2-7
clone_size: NA
d_call: TRBD2
v_call: TRBV5-1
cdr3_aa: CASSPEGAGGPSYEQYF
cdr3_nt: TGCGCCAGCAGCCCCGAGGGTGCGGGAGGGCCCTCCTACGAGCAGTACTTC

j_call: TRBJ2-7
clone_size: few
d_call: TRBD1
v_call: TRBV6-5
cdr3_aa: CASSHPDRFYEQYF
cdr3_nt: TGTGCCAGCAGTCACCCGGACAGGTTCTACGAGCAGTACTTC

j_call: TRBJ2-7
clone_size: NA
d_call: TRBD1
v_call: TRBV5-6
cdr3_aa: CASSRGTGTGIDEQYF
cdr3_nt: TGTGCCAGCAGCAGGGGGACCGGGACAGGGATCGACGAGCAGTACTTC

j_call: TRBJ2-1
clone_size: NA
d_call: TRBD1
v_call: TRBV15
cdr3_aa: CATSGGTGAFYNEQFF
cdr3_nt: TGTGCCACCAGCGGAGGGACAGGGGCCTTCTACAATGAGCAGTTCTTC

j_call: TRBJ2-1
clone_size: NA
d_call: TRBD1
v_call: TRBV18
cdr3_aa: CASSPSGTGNGNEQFF
cdr3_nt: TGTGCCAGCTCACCTTCCGGGACAGGGAATGGCAATGAGCAGTTCTTC

j_call: TRBJ2-7
clone_size: NA
d_call: TRBD1
v_call: TRBV28
cdr3_aa: CASQGTGTGLYEQYF
cdr3_nt: TGTGCCAGCCAAGGCACCGGGACAGGGCTATACGAGCAGTACTTC

j_call: TRBJ2-7
clone_size: NA
d_call: TRBD1
v_call: TRBV5-6
cdr3_aa: CASSLPVRDRGLYEQYF
cdr3_nt: TGTGCCAGCAGCTTACCCGTCCGGGACAGGGGCCTCTACGAGCAGTACTTC

j_call: TRBJ1-3
clone_size: NA
d_call: NA
v_call: TRBV6-1
cdr3_aa: CASSETGYSGNTIYF
cdr3_nt: TGTGCCAGCAGTGAGACAGGATACTCTGGAAACACCATATATTTT

j_call: TRBJ2-7
clone_size: NA
d_call: TRBD1
v_call: TRBV5-5
cdr3_aa: CASRLRQGENYEQYF
cdr3_nt: TGTGCCAGCAGATTGCGACAGGGGGAGAACTACGAGCAGTACTTC

j_call: TRBJ2-2
clone_size: few
d_call: TRBD2
v_call: TRBV6-6
cdr3_aa: CASKREQLSGELFF
cdr3_nt: TGTGCCAGCAAGCGGGAACAGTTGTCCGGGGAGCTGTTTTTT

j_call: TRBJ1-1
clone_size: NA
d_call: TRBD1
v_call: TRBV27
cdr3_aa: CASSSSTGGITEAFF
cdr3_nt: TGTGCCAGCAGTTCTTCCACAGGGGGAATCACTGAAGCTTTCTTT

j_call: TRBJ2-1
clone_size: NA
d_call: TRBD2
v_call: TRBV9
cdr3_aa: CASSVLDSGLAGGYEQFF
cdr3_nt: TGTGCCAGCAGCGTCCTAGACTCGGGACTAGCGGGAGGTTATGAGCAGTTCTTC

j_call: TRBJ2-1
clone_size: few
d_call: TRBD2
v_call: TRBV6-1
cdr3_aa: CASSEKREVRNEQFF
cdr3_nt: TGTGCCAGCAGTGAAAAGCGGGAGGTACGGAATGAGCAGTTCTTC

j_call: TRBJ2-7
clone_size: NA
d_call: TRBD1
v_call: TRBV30
cdr3_aa: CAYRDRGTSYEQYF
cdr3_nt: TGTGCCTACCGAGACAGGGGGACTTCCTACGAGCAGTACTTC

j_call: TRBJ2-2
clone_size: NA
d_call: NA
v_call: TRBV4-2
cdr3_aa: CASSRGTGSGPAAGELFF
cdr3_nt: TGTGCCAGCAGCCGCGGAACAGGGTCGGGACCCGCGGCCGGGGAGCTGTTTTTT

j_call: TRBJ2-3
clone_size: once
d_call: NA
v_call: TRBV7-3
cdr3_aa: CASSLYKGQDTQYF
cdr3_nt: TGTGCCAGCAGCTTATACAAGGGGCAAGATACGCAGTATTTT

j_call: TRBJ1-1
clone_size: NA
d_call: NA
v_call: TRBV2
cdr3_aa: CASSEGQGGAEAFF
cdr3_nt: TGTGCCAGCAGTGAGGGGCAGGGAGGGGCTGAAGCTTTCTTT

j_call: TRBJ2-2
clone_size: NA
d_call: TRBD2
v_call: TRBV6-4
cdr3_aa: CASSSLAGGPTAGELFF
cdr3_nt: TGTGCCAGCAGTTCCCTAGCGGGGGGGCCGACGGCCGGGGAGCTGTTTTTT

j_call: TRBJ1-1
clone_size: NA
d_call: TRBD1
v_call: TRBV4-1
cdr3_aa: CASSDHRGLGEAFF
cdr3_nt: TGCGCCAGCAGCGATCACAGGGGTCTGGGTGAAGCTTTCTTT

j_call: TRBJ1-1
clone_size: once
d_call: NA
v_call: TRBV27
cdr3_aa: CVSDRTGEAFF
cdr3_nt: TGTGTGTCAGACAGGACGGGTGAAGCTTTCTTT

j_call: TRBJ1-5
clone_size: NA
d_call: TRBD1
v_call: TRBV19
cdr3_aa: CASSIDLTGDSNQPQHF
cdr3_nt: TGTGCCAGTAGTATAGATCTGACAGGGGATAGCAATCAGCCCCAGCATTTT

j_call: TRBJ1-4
clone_size: few
d_call: NA
v_call: TRBV5-1
cdr3_aa: CASSLGLTTNEKLFF
cdr3_nt: TGCGCCAGCAGCTTAGGACTGACGACAAATGAAAAACTGTTTTTT

j_call: TRBJ1-1
clone_size: NA
d_call: NA
v_call: TRBV6-1
cdr3_aa: CASDPEGVILTEAFF
cdr3_nt: TGTGCCAGCGACCCCGAGGGGGTTATCTTGACTGAAGCTTTCTTT

j_call: TRBJ2-7
clone_size: NA
d_call: TRBD2
v_call: TRBV10-2
cdr3_aa: CASSVSGVPSYEQYF
cdr3_nt: TGCGCCAGCAGTGTTAGCGGGGTACCCTCCTACGAGCAGTACTTC

j_call: TRBJ1-4
clone_size: few
d_call: TRBD1
v_call: TRBV25-1
cdr3_aa: CASGGQVGEKLFF
cdr3_nt: TGTGCCAGCGGGGGACAGGTGGGGGAAAAACTGTTTTTT

j_call: TRBJ2-7
clone_size: NA
d_call: NA
v_call: TRBV27
cdr3_aa: CASSSVYSVEQYF
cdr3_nt: TGTGCCAGCAGTTCCGTCTATTCGGTCGAGCAGTACTTC

j_call: TRBJ1-1
clone_size: NA
d_call: NA
v_call: TRBV7-6
cdr3_aa: CASSSAGSEAFF
cdr3_nt: TGTGCCAGCAGTTCGGCGGGGTCTGAAGCTTTCTTT

j_call: TRBJ2-2
clone_size: NA
d_call: NA
v_call: TRBV18
cdr3_aa: CASSPRQGAGELFF
cdr3_nt: TGTGCCAGCTCACCAAGGCAGGGCGCCGGGGAGCTGTTTTTT

j_call: TRBJ2-1
clone_size: NA
d_call: TRBD2
v_call: TRBV19
cdr3_aa: CASSVTSGSSYNEQFF
cdr3_nt: TGTGCCAGTAGTGTAACTAGCGGGAGCTCCTACAATGAGCAGTTCTTC

j_call: TRBJ2-7
clone_size: NA
d_call: TRBD1
v_call: TRBV7-9
cdr3_aa: CASSRLLGQGIDEQYF
cdr3_nt: TGTGCCAGCAGCCGACTTTTGGGACAGGGTATCGACGAGCAGTACTTC

j_call: TRBJ2-7
clone_size: NA
d_call: TRBD2
v_call: TRBV11-3
cdr3_aa: CASSWTSGTYEQYF
cdr3_nt: TGTGCCAGCAGTTGGACTAGCGGGACCTACGAGCAGTACTTC

j_call: TRBJ1-2
clone_size: NA
d_call: NA
v_call: TRBV27
cdr3_aa: CASRRSGGYGYTF
cdr3_nt: TGTGCCAGCAGACGGTCGGGTGGCTATGGCTACACCTTC

j_call: TRBJ1-3
clone_size: NA
d_call: NA
v_call: TRBV4-2
cdr3_aa: CASSQEISSGNTIYF
cdr3_nt: TGTGCCAGCAGCCAAGAAATCTCCTCTGGAAACACCATATATTTT

j_call: TRBJ1-2
clone_size: NA
d_call: NA
v_call: TRBV27
cdr3_aa: CASSSPSGSSPNYGYTF
cdr3_nt: TGTGCCAGCAGTTCCCCGTCAGGCTCGAGTCCTAACTATGGCTACACCTTC

j_call: TRBJ2-3
clone_size: NA
d_call: TRBD1
v_call: TRBV28
cdr3_aa: CASSETGVAADTQYF
cdr3_nt: TGTGCCAGCAGTGAGACAGGGGTAGCTGCAGATACGCAGTATTTT

j_call: TRBJ1-1
clone_size: NA
d_call: NA
v_call: TRBV5-1
cdr3_aa: CASTPAVGGTEAFF
cdr3_nt: TGCGCCAGCACTCCCGCGGTGGGGGGCACTGAAGCTTTCTTT

j_call: TRBJ2-7
clone_size: NA
d_call: TRBD2
v_call: TRBV5-1
cdr3_aa: CASSLAGGGLEQYF
cdr3_nt: TGCGCCAGCTCCCTAGCGGGGGGAGGACTCGAGCAGTACTTC

j_call: TRBJ1-2
clone_size: NA
d_call: NA
v_call: TRBV6-5
cdr3_aa: CASSTRDIYGYTF
cdr3_nt: TGTGCCAGCAGTACCAGGGACATCTATGGCTACACCTTC

j_call: TRBJ2-1
clone_size: NA
d_call: TRBD1
v_call: TRBV5-6
cdr3_aa: CASSLALGQGWYNEQFF
cdr3_nt: TGTGCCAGCAGCTTGGCCCTAGGACAGGGGTGGTACAATGAGCAGTTCTTC

j_call: TRBJ2-1
clone_size: NA
d_call: NA
v_call: TRBV12-5
cdr3_aa: CASGLGGLGSPNEQFF
cdr3_nt: TGTGCTAGTGGTTTGGGGGGCCTCGGTAGTCCCAATGAGCAGTTCTTC

j_call: TRBJ2-2
clone_size: NA
d_call: TRBD2
v_call: TRBV27
cdr3_aa: CASSLLIREGLPTGELFF
cdr3_nt: TGTGCCAGCAGTTTATTAATCCGGGAGGGCCTCCCGACCGGGGAGCTGTTTTTT

j_call: TRBJ1-3
clone_size: NA
d_call: NA
v_call: TRBV5-1
cdr3_aa: CASSLGTFNTIYF
cdr3_nt: TGCGCCAGCAGCTTGGGGACATTTAACACCATATATTTT

j_call: TRBJ2-5
clone_size: NA
d_call: TRBD2
v_call: TRBV10-3
cdr3_aa: CAIRDSGRAETQYF
cdr3_nt: TGTGCCATCAGGGACAGCGGGAGGGCGGAGACCCAGTACTTC

j_call: TRBJ2-1
clone_size: once
d_call: TRBD2
v_call: TRBV7-2
cdr3_aa: CASSPWTRGGNEQFF
cdr3_nt: TGTGCCAGCAGCCCTTGGACTAGAGGCGGTAATGAGCAGTTCTTC

j_call: TRBJ1-2
clone_size: NA
d_call: NA
v_call: TRBV5-5
cdr3_aa: CASSLGGGISDGYTF
cdr3_nt: TGTGCCAGCAGCCTTGGTGGCGGGATTAGTGATGGCTACACCTTC

j_call: TRBJ2-1
clone_size: NA
d_call: NA
v_call: TRBV6-4
cdr3_aa: CASSDGRTDANEQFF
cdr3_nt: TGTGCCAGCAGTGACGGGCGGACTGATGCGAATGAGCAGTTCTTC

j_call: TRBJ2-1
clone_size: NA
d_call: TRBD2
v_call: TRBV4-2
cdr3_aa: CASSQDIAGGPYNEQFF
cdr3_nt: TGTGCCAGCAGCCAAGACATAGCGGGAGGGCCTTACAATGAGCAGTTCTTC

j_call: TRBJ2-1
clone_size: NA
d_call: TRBD1
v_call: TRBV28
cdr3_aa: CASSSGTGGYNEQFF
cdr3_nt: TGTGCCAGCAGTTCCGGGACAGGGGGTTACAATGAGCAGTTCTTC

j_call: TRBJ2-3
clone_size: NA
d_call: NA
v_call: TRBV10-1
cdr3_aa: CASREGLGDTQYF
cdr3_nt: TGCGCCAGCAGGGAAGGCCTAGGAGATACGCAGTATTTT